The rows below give T cell receptor beta chains drawn from one sample of a study of patients and donors after allogeneic stem cell transplantation. TCRdb re-called the RT-PCR reads with MiXCR, one entry per CDR3 protein. Here the sample spans about 400,000 distinct CDR3 sequences, 16% being singletons. Sequencing used blood, either unsorted or a sorted T cell fraction (not recorded which). Source of these receptors: a human donor who was either an allogeneic HSCT recipient or a stem cell or donor lymphocyte infusion donor (not recorded which). It is not recorded whose cells these are; they may come from a transplant donor. Both conserved end residues are part of each CDR3. D genes are given only for firm matches. Part of the rows lack a size; the others show once, few, many or a class for expanded clones.

CDR3 length,J gene,clone size,D gene,V gene,CDR3 protein,CDR3 DNA
12,TRBJ2-5,few,.,TRBV12-5,CASGLVTQTQYF,TGTGCTAGTGGTTTGGTAACTCAGACCCAGTACTTC
16,TRBJ2-1,few,TRBD2,TRBV7-3,CASSSRASGSYNEQFF,TGTGCCAGCAGCTCCCGGGCTAGCGGCTCCTACAATGAGCAGTTCTTC
12,TRBJ2-3,.,TRBD2,TRBV25-1,CASSSPSGMQYF,TGTGCCAGCAGTTCCCCTAGCGGGATGCAGTATTTT
15,TRBJ2-6,few,TRBD1,TRBV5-1,CASSFRGLGANVLTF,TGCGCCAGCAGCTTCAGGGGGCTCGGGGCCAACGTCCTGACTTTC
14,TRBJ1-1,few,.,TRBV11-3,CASSLEVRVTEAFF,TGTGCCAGCAGCTTAGAGGTGCGTGTCACTGAAGCTTTCTTT
14,TRBJ1-1,few,.,TRBV6-1,CASSPKTDSTEAFF,TGTGCCAGCAGTCCCAAGACAGACTCGACTGAAGCTTTCTTT
17,TRBJ2-7,.,.,TRBV11-1,CASSLETKTGVAYEQYF,TGTGCCAGCAGCTTAGAAACAAAAACAGGTGTGGCATACGAGCAGTACTTC
17,TRBJ2-6,.,.,TRBV5-1,CASSLATALGGANVLTF,TGCGCCAGCAGCTTGGCCACGGCTTTAGGTGGGGCCAACGTCCTGACTTTC
13,TRBJ2-3,.,.,TRBV7-6,CASSLAQGDTQYF,TGTGCCAGCAGCTTAGCGCAAGGTGATACGCAGTATTTT
13,TRBJ2-7,.,.,TRBV6-1,CASSATVSYEQYF,TGTGCCAGCAGTGCGACGGTTTCCTACGAGCAGTACTTC
14,TRBJ2-1,many,.,TRBV5-1,CASSFRPGESEQFF,TGCGCCAGCAGCTTCCGGCCGGGAGAGAGTGAGCAGTTCTTC
14,TRBJ2-7,.,.,TRBV25-1,CASSLKASSYEQYF,TGTGCCAGCAGTTTAAAGGCCTCCTCCTACGAGCAGTACTTC
16,TRBJ2-5,few,TRBD1,TRBV5-1,CASSYRTGTGSETQYF,TGCGCCAGCAGCTATCGGACCGGGACAGGGTCGGAGACCCAGTACTTC
16,TRBJ2-7,few,.,TRBV12-3/TRBV12-4,CASSFRARQDPYEQYF,TGTGCCAGCAGTTTTCGGGCTCGACAGGACCCCTACGAGCAGTACTTC
13,TRBJ1-6,.,.,TRBV7-3,CASRAGFNSPLHF,TGTGCCAGCAGGGCAGGGTTTAATTCACCCCTCCACTTT
14,TRBJ2-5,few,.,TRBV5-1,CASSFVSHQETQYF,TGCGCCAGCAGCTTCGTCAGCCACCAAGAGACCCAGTACTTC
16,TRBJ1-2,few,TRBD1,TRBV5-6,CASSLRDSLNNYGYTF,TGTGCCAGCAGCCTCCGGGACAGTCTCAATAACTATGGCTACACCTTC
15,TRBJ2-3,.,TRBD1,TRBV7-9,CASSWTGRVTDTQYF,TGTGCCAGCAGCTGGACAGGCCGGGTCACAGATACGCAGTATTTT
16,TRBJ1-4,.,.,TRBV7-9,CASSLDPPGGNEKLFF,TGTGCCAGCAGCTTAGACCCGCCGGGGGGGAATGAAAAACTGTTTTTT
15,TRBJ1-2,.,.,TRBV4-3,CASSQGQGPLYGYTF,TGCGCCAGCAGCCAAGGGCAGGGCCCTCTCTATGGCTACACCTTC
12,TRBJ1-1,.,.,TRBV7-9,CASLRGDTEAFF,TGTGCCAGCTTACGGGGGGATACTGAAGCTTTCTTT
15,TRBJ2-2,many,TRBD1,TRBV20-1,CSARFFHRGAGELFF,TGCAGTGCTAGATTTTTTCACAGGGGGGCCGGGGAGCTGTTTTTT
14,TRBJ2-5,many,.,TRBV5-1,CASRIAILQETQYF,TGCGCCAGCAGAATTGCCATTCTCCAAGAGACCCAGTACTTC
16,TRBJ1-3,.,TRBD1,TRBV3-1,CASSQLTGDRGNTIYF,TGTGCCAGCAGCCAATTAACAGGGGATCGTGGAAACACCATATATTTT
16,TRBJ2-5,.,.,TRBV5-1,CASSSFGAGAPETQYF,TGCGCCAGCAGCTCCTTCGGGGCGGGGGCTCCCGAGACCCAGTACTTC
16,TRBJ2-5,.,.,TRBV3-1,CASSQEFRTDQETQYF,TGTGCCAGCAGCCAAGAATTTCGGACAGACCAAGAGACCCAGTACTTC
15,TRBJ2-7,many,TRBD1,TRBV4-3,CASSRGGTGSYEQYF,TGCGCCAGCAGCCGGGGGGGGACAGGGTCTTACGAGCAGTACTTC
15,TRBJ1-1,few,.,TRBV12-3/TRBV12-4,CASIPQGQGVTEAFF,TGTGCCAGCATCCCTCAGGGTCAGGGCGTGACTGAAGCTTTCTTT
15,TRBJ1-1,few,.,TRBV7-6,CASSLVANMNTEAFF,TGTGCCAGCAGCTTAGTGGCTAATATGAACACTGAAGCTTTCTTT
19,TRBJ2-2,few,TRBD2,TRBV12-3/TRBV12-4,CASSSTHPTPREVGGELFF,TGTGCCAGCAGTTCTACTCACCCTACTCCGCGGGAGGTTGGCGGGGAGCTGTTTTTT
14,TRBJ2-5,.,.,TRBV20-1,CSARKGERQETQYF,TGCAGTGCTAGGAAAGGGGAAAGGCAAGAGACCCAGTACTTC
12,TRBJ2-7,few,.,TRBV12-3/TRBV12-4,CASKIGPLEQYF,TGTGCCAGCAAAATCGGACCTTTAGAGCAGTACTTC
12,TRBJ2-5,.,.,TRBV29-1,CSVEYPLGTQYF,TGCAGCGTTGAATATCCGCTGGGGACCCAGTACTTC
12,TRBJ2-7,.,.,TRBV12-3/TRBV12-4,CASTKKAYEQYF,TGTGCCAGCACGAAGAAAGCCTACGAGCAGTACTTC
13,TRBJ2-2,.,TRBD2,TRBV10-3,CASTQRGMGELFF,TGTGCCTCAACCCAGCGGGGTATGGGGGAGCTGTTTTTT
14,TRBJ2-3,.,.,TRBV3-1,CASSQRTFTDTQYF,TGTGCCAGCAGCCAAAGGACTTTCACAGATACGCAGTATTTT
15,TRBJ2-5,few,.,TRBV12-3/TRBV12-4,CASSTNRTPQGGQYF,TGTGCCAGCAGTACCAACCGGACCCCCCAGGGGGGCCAGTACTTC
14,TRBJ2-5,.,.,TRBV18,CASSPDTKRETQYF,TGTGCCAGCTCACCGGACACTAAAAGGGAGACCCAGTACTTC
17,TRBJ2-2,few,TRBD2,TRBV12-3/TRBV12-4,CASHGLAGGANTGELFF,TGTGCCAGCCACGGACTAGCGGGAGGAGCGAACACCGGGGAGCTGTTTTTT
16,TRBJ1-5,few,.,TRBV7-8,CASSLETGARNQPQHF,TGTGCCAGCAGCCTAGAAACGGGGGCGCGAAATCAGCCCCAGCATTTT
15,TRBJ2-1,.,.,TRBV24-1,CATSVQTSSYNEQFF,TGTGCCACCAGTGTCCAGACCAGCTCCTACAATGAGCAGTTCTTC
15,TRBJ1-1,.,.,TRBV5-6,CASSLADVGGTEAFF,TGTGCCAGCAGCTTGGCTGATGTGGGTGGCACTGAAGCTTTCTTT
15,TRBJ2-7,.,TRBD1,TRBV10-3,CAIGGTGDKYYEQYF,TGTGCCATCGGGGGGACAGGGGACAAGTACTACGAGCAGTACTTC
15,TRBJ1-5,few,.,TRBV5-1,CASSVEGVSNQPQHF,TGCGCCAGCAGCGTGGAGGGGGTTAGCAATCAGCCCCAGCATTTT
17,TRBJ2-1,.,TRBD2,TRBV25-1,CASSEGGTSGRRNEQFF,TGTGCCAGCAGTGAGGGTGGGACTAGCGGGAGGCGCAATGAGCAGTTCTTC
16,TRBJ2-7,few,.,TRBV20-1,CSARASDYTLGYEQYF,TGCAGTGCTAGAGCGTCGGACTACACTCTGGGATACGAGCAGTACTTC
15,TRBJ2-7,many,TRBD2,TRBV7-9,CASSPEGLAGYEQYF,TGTGCCAGCAGCCCAGAGGGACTAGCGGGCTACGAGCAGTACTTC
15,TRBJ2-7,few,TRBD2,TRBV20-1,CSASRPGLAGLEQYF,TGCAGTGCCAGCCGACCGGGACTAGCGGGGCTCGAGCAGTACTTC
12,TRBJ2-3,.,.,TRBV25-1,CASSERLSTQYF,TGTGCCAGCAGTGAAAGACTGAGTACGCAGTATTTT
14,TRBJ2-5,few,TRBD1,TRBV5-1,CASVPDRGLGTQYF,TGCGCCAGCGTACCTGACAGGGGGCTAGGGACCCAGTACTTC
14,TRBJ2-3,.,.,TRBV12-3/TRBV12-4,CASSSVGPADTQYF,TGTGCCAGCAGTTCAGTAGGTCCCGCAGATACGCAGTATTTT
15,TRBJ1-6,many,TRBD1,TRBV12-3/TRBV12-4,CASRQGWSYNSPLHF,TGTGCCAGCAGACAGGGGTGGTCCTATAATTCACCCCTCCACTTT
16,TRBJ2-3,few,.,TRBV20-1,CSARPGLRAFVGTQYF,TGCAGTGCTCGTCCGGGACTCCGAGCTTTCGTTGGAACGCAGTATTTT
15,TRBJ2-5,.,.,TRBV11-1,CASSLDPGVGETQYF,TGTGCCAGCAGCTTAGACCCGGGGGTAGGAGAGACCCAGTACTTC
18,TRBJ2-4,.,TRBD2,TRBV20-1,CSARESGGTSGWTNIQYF,TGCAGTGCTAGAGAAAGCGGTGGGACTAGCGGGTGGACGAACATTCAGTACTTC
14,TRBJ1-1,few,.,TRBV4-3,CASSQLGLNTEAFF,TGCGCCAGCAGCCAGCTGGGGTTGAACACTGAAGCTTTCTTT
15,TRBJ2-7,.,TRBD1,TRBV14,CASSRGQAYDYEQYF,TGTGCCAGCAGCCGCGGACAGGCTTACGACTACGAGCAGTACTTC
15,TRBJ2-1,many,TRBD2,TRBV15,CATSSSGGAYNEQFF,TGTGCCACCAGCAGCTCGGGAGGAGCATACAATGAGCAGTTCTTC
18,TRBJ2-4,few,.,TRBV11-2,CASSLRPTGAVAKNIQYF,TGTGCCAGCAGCTTACGCCCGACGGGAGCCGTAGCCAAAAACATTCAGTACTTC
16,TRBJ1-1,few,TRBD1,TRBV5-1,CASSSSAGTGNTEAFF,TGCGCCAGCAGCTCTTCCGCCGGGACAGGGAACACTGAAGCTTTCTTT